What follows are 21 T cell receptor beta chains derived from one specimen sequenced in a study of identical twins. TCRdb fed the 5' RACE reads into MiXCR, producing one record per CDR3 protein. The table shows hundreds of thousands of distinct CDR3 sequences, with under 8.5% occurring only once. The sample was also reused in another study, on yellow fever vaccine responses in identical twins.

The sample taken for sequencing was PBMCs. The receptors derive from a woman aged 18-30 years in good health.

This clonotype was recorded at least ten times. The chain employs TRBV5-1 and TRBJ1-1; D is uncertain. CDR1 SGHRS and CDR2 YFSETQ come from the germline V gene. V shed 0 bases and J shed 1 base, with 10 bases lying between them. The CDR3 runs 15 residues. The chain's CDR3 is CASSLDGVPNTEAFF. The CDR3 DNA is TGCGCCAGCAGCTTGGATGGGGTCCCGAACACTGAAGCTTTCTTT.

This CDR3 is CASVLSGGEQFF. The CDR3 DNA reads TGTGCCAGCGTACTCTCAGGGGGAGAGCAGTTCTTC. The chain couples TRBV12-3 or TRBV12-4 to TRBJ2-1; 7 bases match TRBD1. The CDR3 consists of 12 residues. V trimming: 8 bases; J trimming: 10 bases; junction bases outside the gene matches: 8.

The V call is TRBV3-1, the J call TRBJ2-3; D assignment may be TRBD1 or TRBD2 (5 bases each). Germline-derived CDR1 and CDR2 are LGHDT and YNNKEL (reference sequence). Trimming pared 5 bases from V and 3 bases from J, leaving 18 bases between. The CDR3 length is 16 residues. The CDR3 sequence: CASSITRGGKTDTQYF. In DNA form, the CDR3 reads TGTGCCAGCAGCATCACGAGGGGTGGGAAAACAGATACGCAGTATTTT.

In this sample, this clonotype turned up a few times. In DNA, the CDR3 is TGTGCCAGCAGTTACTCGAGCAGGGGACAGCCCCAGCATTTT. It codes for CASSYSSRGQPQHF. The chain links TRBV6-5 to TRBJ1-5; possible D gene TRBD1, 6 bases. This CDR3 region has 14 residues. V was cut by 0 bases and J by 7 bases, with 10 bases left in between. CDR1 MNHEY and CDR2 SVGAGI come from the germline V gene.

This clonotype has only a few counts. The gene calls are TRBV20-1 and TRBJ1-2; 7 bases are shared with TRBD1. Germline CDR1 DFQATT, CDR2 SNEGSKA (reference sequence). CDR3 length equals 14 residues. J lost 1 base, V lost 0 bases, and 2 bases had no gene match. CDR3 coding DNA: TGCAGTGCTAGAGAAGGGGACAGTAACTATGGCTACACCTTC. As protein: CSAREGDSNYGYTF.

Only a few counts were recorded for this clonotype. The CDR3 here is CASSLVGTSGEQYF. As DNA, the CDR3 is TGTGCCAGCAGCTTAGTTGGTACTTCAGGCGAGCAGTACTTC. This chain links TRBV7-9 with TRBJ2-7; D remains unclear. V shed 1 base and J shed 6 bases, with 13 bases lying between them. The CDR3 runs 14 residues. Germline CDR1 and CDR2: SEHNR and FQNEAQ (reference sequence).

The gene calls are TRBV7-3 and TRBJ2-1; D is undetermined. In germline, CDR1 is SGHTA, CDR2 FQGTGA. This CDR3 region has 13 residues. V shed 0 bases and J shed 8 bases, with 8 bases lying between them. The CDR3 DNA is TGTGCCAGCAGCTTAACGTTTGGGGATGAGCAGTTCTTC. The encoded protein is CASSLTFGDEQFF.

This sequence joins TRBV12-3 or TRBV12-4 and TRBJ1-1; no clear D. CDR3 length: 11 amino acids. V was pared by 6 bases and J by 5 bases, with 7 bases between. The CDR3 sequence is CASSAATEAFF. The CDR3 DNA sequence: TGTGCCAGCAGCGCCGCAACTGAAGCTTTCTTT.

This clonotype was counted many times. This rearrangement joins TRBV12-3 or TRBV12-4 to TRBJ1-2; D perhaps matches TRBD1 (6 bases). V was cut by 4 bases and J by 3 bases, with 15 bases left in between. The CDR3 spans 15 residues. The DNA of the CDR3 is TGTGCCAGCAGTTCCTACGACAGGCTAGACTATGGCTACACCTTC. It yields the protein CASSSYDRLDYGYTF.

V usage is TRBV20-1 and J usage is TRBJ1-5; D not resolved. CDR1 is DFQATT and CDR2 is SNEGSKA in the germline V gene (reference sequence). Trimming took off 2 bases at V and 6 bases at J, with 11 bases between the two ends. CDR3 length: 13 amino acids. CDR3 sequence reads: CSARHSGSQPQHF. Here the CDR3 DNA reads TGCAGTGCTAGACATTCAGGTTCTCAGCCCCAGCATTTT.

The chain recombines TRBV19 with TRBJ2-3; TRBD2 matches at 10 bases. The germline gives CDR1 LNHDA, CDR2 SQIVND (reference sequence). Trimming at V came to 3 bases and at J to 3 bases, leaving 3 bases not matched to a gene. This CDR3 has 15 amino acids. CDR3 protein: CASSISSGSTDTQYF. The CDR3 DNA is TGTGCCAGTAGTATCTCTAGCGGGAGTACAGATACGCAGTATTTT.

CDR3 nucleotide sequence: TGTGCCAGCAGCTCGTCTGTCGCGCTAGCGGGAGGGGTTTCCTACAATGAGCAGTTCTTC. Translated: CASSSSVALAGGVSYNEQFF. The rearrangement links TRBV11-2 to TRBJ2-1, with 12 bases identical to TRBD2. The CDR3 has 20 residues. Germline V gene sequence: CDR1 SGHAT, CDR2 FQNNGV. The junction had 14 bases not matched to a gene; V was cut back by 4 bases and J by 1 base.

The chain has TRBV6-5 and TRBJ2-7; 11 bases map to TRBD1. The CDR3 is made up of 15 amino acids. The V gene end was trimmed by 2 bases and the J gene end by 7 bases; junction bases not matched to a gene: 7. Germline lookup yields CDR1 MNHEY and CDR2 SVGAGI. The CDR3 DNA reads as TGTGCCAGCAGTTACAGAGGACAGGGGGCGAGTGAGCAGTACTTC. Translating gives CASSYRGQGASEQYF.

This clonotype appeared a few times. The chain combines TRBV29-1 with TRBJ2-6; unclear D gene. CDR3 length: 15 amino acids. Trimming removed 0 bases at V and 2 bases at J, with 8 bases between. Germline V gene sequence: CDR1 SQVTM, CDR2 ANQGSEA. CDR3 amino acids: CSVEEPGAGANVLTF. The CDR3 DNA sequence: TGCAGCGTTGAAGAACCGGGTGCTGGGGCCAACGTCCTGACTTTC.

This clonotype came up many times. V and J are TRBV10-3 and TRBJ2-3, with D unclear. Germline values: CDR1 ENHRY, CDR2 SYGVKD. V was shortened by 0 bases and J by 1 base, with 17 bases between the two germline ends. The CDR3 covers 18 residues. CDR3 nucleotide sequence: TGTGCCATCAGTGAGTCGTCGTTTACGCTAGACGGCACAGATACGCAGTATTTT. It is translated as CAISESSFTLDGTDTQYF.

In this sample, this clonotype turned up once. The gene calls are TRBV7-9 and TRBJ2-5, with TRBD2 as a possible D gene (5 bases). Germline V gene data show CDR1 as SEHNR and CDR2 as FQNEAQ (reference sequence). V was trimmed by 1 base and J by 2 bases, leaving 11 bases between them. The CDR3 loop spans 15 amino acids. CDR3: CASSLVWTQQETQYF. CDR3 bases: TGTGCCAGCAGCTTAGTTTGGACTCAGCAAGAGACCCAGTACTTC.

This clonotype showed up many times. V gene TRBV10-3 combines with J gene TRBJ2-1; 10 bases fit TRBD1. J lost 9 bases, V lost 2 bases, and 7 bases had no gene match. CDR1 and CDR2 (germline): ENHRY, SYGVKD. The CDR3 is made up of 15 amino acids. CDR3 DNA: TGTGCCATCAGTGAGGACAGGGGGCGGATAGCTGAGCAGTTCTTC. Amino acids: CAISEDRGRIAEQFF.

The chain joins TRBV19 to TRBJ2-3; D possibly corresponds to TRBD1 (5 bases). V lost 1 base to trimming and J lost 5 bases, with 13 bases between them. Per germline, CDR1 LNHDA and CDR2 SQIVND (reference sequence). This CDR3 region has 15 residues. The CDR3 protein is CASSIGQGLGDTQYF. The CDR3 DNA follows: TGTGCCAGTAGTATAGGGCAGGGCCTGGGAGATACGCAGTATTTT. The full variable domain, in which reference TRBV19 and TRBJ2-3 provide the parts outside the CDR3, is DGGITQSPKYLFRKEGQNVTLSCEQNLNHDAMYWYRQDPGQGLRLIYYSQIVNDFQKGDIAEGYSVSREKKESFPLTVTSAQKNPTAFYLCASSIGQGLGDTQYFGPGTRLTVL.

This clonotype was seen many times. V is TRBV11-1 and J is TRBJ1-1, with 10 bases lining up with TRBD1. V was pared by 1 base and J by 4 bases, with 12 bases of the junction left unmatched. CDR3 length: 18 amino acids. CDR1 and CDR2 from the germline V gene are SGHAT and FQDESV (reference sequence). CDR3 nucleotide sequence: TGTGCCAGCAGCTTAGTTGGACAGGGGGTTTATGGGAGCACTGAAGCTTTCTTT. Its translation: CASSLVGQGVYGSTEAFF.

This clonotype was seen only a few times. The V gene is TRBV15, the J gene TRBJ2-1; possibly TRBD2 for D (5 bases). Germline CDR1 reads LNHNV; CDR2 reads YYDKDF (reference sequence). The CDR3 is made up of 16 amino acids. V shed 5 bases and J shed 0 bases, with 14 bases lying between them. The CDR3 region is CATSPRTGSSYNEQFF. In nucleotides, the CDR3 is TGTGCCACCAGCCCCCGGACTGGGAGCTCCTACAATGAGCAGTTCTTC. Using reference TRBV15 and TRBJ2-1 for the parts outside the CDR3, the full variable domain is DAMVIQNPRYQVTQFGKPVTLSCSQTLNHNVMYWYQQKSSQAPKLLFHYYDKDFNNEADTPDNFQSRRPNTSFCFLDIRSPGLGDTAMYLCATSPRTGSSYNEQFFGPGTRLTVL.

The J gene is TRBJ1-1, the V gene TRBV10-3; 9 bases map to TRBD1. CDR1 ENHRY and CDR2 SYGVKD come from the germline V gene. The ends lost 11 bases at V and 5 bases at J; junction bases unmatched: 18. The CDR3 has 16 residues. CDR3 loop: CASQPAGQGFRTEAFF. CDR3 DNA: TGTGCCTCTCAGCCGGCGGGACAGGGTTTCAGGACTGAAGCTTTCTTT.